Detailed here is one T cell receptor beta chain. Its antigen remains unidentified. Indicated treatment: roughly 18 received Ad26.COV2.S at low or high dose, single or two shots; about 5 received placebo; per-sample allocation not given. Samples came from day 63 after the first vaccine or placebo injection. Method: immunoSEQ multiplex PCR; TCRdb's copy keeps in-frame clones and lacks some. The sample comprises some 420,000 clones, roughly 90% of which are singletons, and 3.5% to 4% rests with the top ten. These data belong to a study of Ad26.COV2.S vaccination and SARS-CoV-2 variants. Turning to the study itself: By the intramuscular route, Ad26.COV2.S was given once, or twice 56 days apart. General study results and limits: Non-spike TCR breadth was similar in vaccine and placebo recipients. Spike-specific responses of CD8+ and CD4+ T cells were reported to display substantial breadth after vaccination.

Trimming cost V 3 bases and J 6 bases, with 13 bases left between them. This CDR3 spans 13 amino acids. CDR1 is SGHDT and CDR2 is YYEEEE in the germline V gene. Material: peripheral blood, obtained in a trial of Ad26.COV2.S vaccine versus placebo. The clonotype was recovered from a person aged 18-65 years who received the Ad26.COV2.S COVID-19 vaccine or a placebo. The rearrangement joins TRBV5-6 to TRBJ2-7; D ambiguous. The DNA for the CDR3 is TGTGCCAGCAGCTCAGGAGCCTCCGGCGAGCAGTACTTC. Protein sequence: CASSSGASGEQYF. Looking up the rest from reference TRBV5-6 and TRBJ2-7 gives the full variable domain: DAGVTQSPTHLIKTRGQQVTLRCSPKSGHDTVSWYQQALGQGPQFIFQYYEEEERQRGNFPDRFSGHQFPNYSSELNVNALLLGDSALYLCASSSGASGEQYFGPGTRLTVT.